This T cell receptor (beta chain) was obtained from a study of T-cell memory formation after mild COVID-19. In its sample, this clonotype was seen many times. TCRdb ran MiXCR on the 5' RACE reads and lists one entry per CDR3 protein. The sample yields a few hundred thousand distinct CDR3 sequences, 15% to 20% seen once. The CDR3 spans 16 residues. Germline V gives CDR1 LGHDT, CDR2 YNNKEL (reference sequence). V was clipped by 9 bases and J by 0 bases, with 21 bases between them. Sequencing used PBMCs or a T cell subset sorted from them (not recorded which). The chain links TRBV3-1 to TRBJ2-7; D possibly corresponds to TRBD2 (5 bases). The receptor comes from a man between 18 and 35 years old who had mild COVID-19 (a few samples of this study predate the infection). Cell type and time point are not known. Written as DNA, the CDR3 is TGTGCCAGGGGTGCCGTGCGGGCAACGAGCTCCTACGAGCAGTACTTC. Its translation: CARGAVRATSSYEQYF.